A selection of T cell receptor beta chains follows, all from one sample in a study of shared clonotypes between healthy human individuals. Sequenced by immunoSEQ multiplex PCR; TCRdb stores in-frame clones only, minus some. The sample holds some 1,900,000 clones, about 95% seen once. Sequencing was carried out using naive CD8+ T cells sorted from blood. All receptors derive from a man aged 18 to 29 in good health. The CDR3 runs from the conserved cysteine through the conserved F or W. D genes are given only for firm matches. A row's size may be missing; if present it is once, few, many or a size class.

TRBV6-5	TRBD1	TRBJ2-7	NA	TGTGCCAGCAGTTTGTTAGGAACAGGGACAGTACGTGAGCAGTACTTC	CASSLLGTGTVREQYF
TRBV27	NA	TRBJ1-6	NA	TGTGCCAGCAGTCCCACTCCATCTGCCCACCTCCACTTT	CASSPTPSAHLHF
TRBV10-2	NA	TRBJ2-1	NA	TGCGCCAGCAGTGAGTCGACTTATAGCGCCCAGTTCTTC	CASSESTYSAQFF
TRBV5-1	TRBD2	TRBJ2-1	NA	TGCGCCAGCAGCAAAGGACTAGCGGGCGTTCCCTCCTACAATGAGCAGTTCTTC	CASSKGLAGVPSYNEQFF
TRBV9	NA	TRBJ1-3	once	TGTGCCAGCAGCGTAGTTCCAGGTGATGGAAACACCATATATTTT	CASSVVPGDGNTIYF
TRBV6-6	TRBD1	TRBJ2-7	NA	TGTGCCAGCACTCATCCGGGACAGGACGACGAGCAGTACTTC	CASTHPGQDDEQYF
TRBV11-2	TRBD1	TRBJ2-1	NA	TGTGCCAGCAGCCTGACAGGGGATGGGGAGCAGTTCTTC	CASSLTGDGEQFF
TRBV5-5	NA	TRBJ2-7	NA	TGTGCCAGCAGCTTAACGTCCTCCCTACGAGAGCAGTACTTC	CASSLTSSLREQYF
TRBV30	NA	TRBJ2-1	NA	TGTGCCTGGAGCCGCCGGCCGGGAACCTACAATGAGCAGTTCTTC	CAWSRRPGTYNEQFF
TRBV5-1	NA	TRBJ1-1	NA	TGCGCCAGCAGCTTGGGGGGAACCCGGGACACTGAAGCTTTCTTT	CASSLGGTRDTEAFF
TRBV13	NA	TRBJ2-7	NA	TGTGCCAGCAGCATACAGGGCGGCTACGAGCAGTACTTC	CASSIQGGYEQYF
TRBV7-9	NA	TRBJ1-1	NA	TGTGCCGGTGAGGGTAATTCTGGCACTGAAGCTTTCTTT	CAGEGNSGTEAFF
TRBV4-2	NA	TRBJ1-1	NA	TGTGCCAGCAGCCAAGGTGCCCAAACTGAAGCTTTCTTT	CASSQGAQTEAFF
TRBV27	NA	TRBJ2-1	NA	TGTGCCAGCAGTTTATCGAAGAGGGGTGAGCAGTTCTTC	CASSLSKRGEQFF
TRBV28	NA	TRBJ2-2	once	TGTGCCAGCAGTTTAGCACCAGGGTACACCGGGGAGCTGTTTTTT	CASSLAPGYTGELFF
TRBV28	NA	TRBJ1-1	NA	TGTGCCAGCAGTTTCCGAGTGAACACTGAAGCTTTCTTT	CASSFRVNTEAFF
TRBV27	TRBD2	TRBJ2-3	NA	TGTGCCAGCAGTGCGGGGGTCCGGAGCACAGATACGCAGTATTTT	CASSAGVRSTDTQYF
TRBV2	NA	TRBJ1-6	few	TGTGCCAGCAGTGAGTGGGGAAATTCACCCCTCCACTTT	CASSEWGNSPLHF
TRBV4-3	NA	TRBJ2-7	NA	TGCGCCAGCAGCCATACTAACCTTGGCTCCTACGAGCAGTACTTC	CASSHTNLGSYEQYF
TRBV4-1	NA	TRBJ1-1	NA	TGCGCCAGCAGCCGGGGAAAGAACACTGAAGCTTTCTTT	CASSRGKNTEAFF
TRBV30	TRBD2	TRBJ2-7	NA	TGTGCCTGGATGGGGACTAACTCCTACGAGCAGTACTTC	CAWMGTNSYEQYF
TRBV4-1	NA	TRBJ1-1	NA	TGCGCCAGCAGCCAAGGTCAGGGTAGGGAAGAAGCTTTCTTT	CASSQGQGREEAFF
TRBV4-1	NA	TRBJ1-5	NA	TGCGCCAGCAGCCCTCGGGGGGGTTTCAATCAGCCCCAGCATTTT	CASSPRGGFNQPQHF
TRBV19	NA	TRBJ1-5	NA	TGTGCCTGCCGAAGCGGGGAACAGGGTTATCAGCCCCAGCATTTT	CACRSGEQGYQPQHF
TRBV29-1	TRBD2	TRBJ2-3	NA	TGCAGCGTTGAAGGGACTAGCGCGAACACAGATACGCAGTATTTT	CSVEGTSANTDTQYF
TRBV2	NA	TRBJ2-6	NA	TGTGCCAGCACCGACCCCCGGGTCTCTGGGGCCAACGTCCTGACTTTC	CASTDPRVSGANVLTF
TRBV9	NA	TRBJ2-3	NA	TGTGCCAGCAGCGTACCAGACAGTGAAGATACGCAGTATTTT	CASSVPDSEDTQYF
TRBV6-5	NA	TRBJ2-7	NA	TGTGCCAGCAGTTACTCTGCTGGGGACGGCTCCTACGAGCAGTACTTC	CASSYSAGDGSYEQYF
TRBV4-3	NA	TRBJ2-2	NA	TGCGCCAGCAGCCAAGATTTCAACACCGGGGAGCTGTTTTTT	CASSQDFNTGELFF
TRBV7-9	NA	TRBJ1-1	NA	TGTGCCAGCAGCTTACCATCATCTTTTGAGGCTTTCTTT	CASSLPSSFEAFF
TRBV5-4	NA	TRBJ2-1	NA	TGTGCCAGCAGCCCCGGACTCGAACTTAACAATGAGCAGTTCTTC	CASSPGLELNNEQFF
TRBV29-1	TRBD1	TRBJ2-7	NA	TGCAGCGTCGCCGGGACAGGGGGCAGGGGCTCCTACGAGCAGTACTTC	CSVAGTGGRGSYEQYF
TRBV15	NA	TRBJ1-3	NA	TGTGCCACCAGCAGAGAAGGGTGGGCAGAAATAACTTCCATCTCTGGAAACACCATATATTTT	CATSREGWAEITSISGNTIYF
TRBV7-8	NA	TRBJ2-2	NA	TGTGCCAGCAGCCGTACACTAGGTGCCGGGGAGCTGTTTTTT	CASSRTLGAGELFF
TRBV9	NA	TRBJ2-5	once	TGTGCCAGCAGCGACGGCCTCATGGGCCAAGAGACCCAGTACTTC	CASSDGLMGQETQYF
TRBV5-4	NA	TRBJ2-7	NA	TGTGCCAGCAGCTCCGCAGGTTCCTACGAGCAGTACTTC	CASSSAGSYEQYF
TRBV6-1	NA	TRBJ2-7	NA	TGTGCCAGCAGTGAACAGTCTCAGTTGTACGAGCAGTACTTC	CASSEQSQLYEQYF
TRBV10-1	TRBD1	TRBJ2-7	few	TGCGCCAGCAGTGAGTCGAGGACAGGGAACTACGAGCAGTACTTC	CASSESRTGNYEQYF
TRBV4-1	TRBD1	TRBJ2-7	few	TGCGCCAGCAGCCAACGGACAGGCTACGAGCAGTACTTC	CASSQRTGYEQYF
TRBV11-2	NA	TRBJ2-5	NA	TGTGCCAGCAGCTTAGATTTCGAGGACCAAGAGACCCAGTACTTC	CASSLDFEDQETQYF
TRBV29-1	NA	TRBJ2-5	NA	TGCAGCGTGCACGAATTCGAAGAGACCCAGTACTTC	CSVHEFEETQYF
TRBV2	NA	TRBJ2-7	NA	TGTGCCAGCAGTGAGTCGTTGGGGAGGTCCTACGAGCAGTACTTC	CASSESLGRSYEQYF
TRBV9	NA	TRBJ2-5	NA	TGTGCCAGCAGCGTAGCTGATTACCAAGAGACCCAGTACTTC	CASSVADYQETQYF
TRBV9	TRBD1	TRBJ1-1	once	TGTGCCAGCAGCGTAGGTCCGACAGGGGTTCCTGAAGCTTTCTTT	CASSVGPTGVPEAFF
TRBV27	NA	TRBJ2-7	NA	TGTGCCAGCAGTTTCAAGGACGGAGCCTACGAGCAGTACTTC	CASSFKDGAYEQYF
TRBV6-1	NA	TRBJ2-3	NA	TGTGCCAGCAGTGAAGAAGGGGGGACCCCTAGCACAGATACGCAGTATTTT	CASSEEGGTPSTDTQYF
TRBV9	NA	TRBJ1-1	NA	TGTGCCAGCAGCGCGAATCTTGGGACAAACATGAACACTGAAGCTTTCTTT	CASSANLGTNMNTEAFF
TRBV19	NA	TRBJ1-5	once	TGTGCCAGTGGGTTCGGGTGGGTCAATCAGCCCCAGCATTTT	CASGFGWVNQPQHF
TRBV28	NA	TRBJ1-2	NA	TGTGCCAGCAGCTGGGGGGAGGAGTATGGCTACACCTTC	CASSWGEEYGYTF